This record covers a single T cell receptor beta chain. Its specificity is not known. The data originate from a study of shared clonotypes between healthy human individuals. In the study overall: CD8 memory received one plate per donor, CD8 naive two, CD4 memory three and CD4 naive three. Study outcomes and limitations: Having only a few donors restricted how much genetic and exposure-history diversity was captured. Generation probabilities of non-shared clonotypes were lower (relative to those shared by all four donors).

The run depth of the assay was deep. Assay: immunoSEQ multiplex PCR; the TCRdb copy retains only in-frame clones and omits some. The sample has under 2,500,000 clones; 95% are singletons. Germline-derived CDR1 and CDR2 are SGHRS and YFSETQ. CDR3 length: 16 residues. Germline trimming cut 4 bases from V and 6 bases from J; bases unmatched to any gene: 11. The receptor's source is a man aged 18-30 years in good health. The sequencing sample was made of naive CD4+ T cells sorted from blood. Subset defined: CD45RA+ positively selected. V gene TRBV5-1 combines with J gene TRBJ1-5, with TRBD1 matching 9 bases. The CDR3 loop reads CASSAGATGGGQPQHF. The CDR3 coding sequence is TGCGCCAGCAGCGCGGGGGCTACAGGGGGCGGTCAGCCCCAGCATTTT.